In this sample, the clone carrying this T cell receptor beta chain turned up once. Its target is unknown. Germline CDR1 and CDR2: LGHNA and YSLEER. This CDR3 contains 14 residues. V lost 4 bases and J lost 0, with 7 bases in between. This record belongs to a study of cytomegalovirus exposure and HLA in healthy donors. Findings and limits, study-wide: The authors reported that TCR beta sequences could predict HLA-A and HLA-B alleles. These predictions were accurate for most subjects in the first cohort. The study carried out a later analysis of TCR beta sequences. It associated 15,000 to 20,000 of them with specific HLA alleles at a false discovery rate of 0.05.

Vbeta (60) and Jbeta (13) primers were used in the PCR. Method: immunoSEQ multiplex PCR; TCRdb's copy keeps in-frame clones and lacks some. The table includes some 170,000 clones, roughly two thirds detected once. The TCR was taken from a young woman in good health and CMV-seronegative. V usage is TRBV4-3 and J usage is TRBJ1-3, with D uncertain. The material sequenced was PBMCs. CDR3 in DNA: TGCGCCAGCAGCCCGGGTAGCTCTGGAAACACCATATATTTT. Translation: CASSPGSSGNTIYF.